Following are 14 T cell receptor beta chains from one sample sequenced in a study of siplizumab effects on memory and regulatory T cells. Only in-frame clones appear in the TCRdb table, and some are missing; sequencing was by immunoSEQ multiplex PCR. This table has some 100,000 clones, around 93% appearing once. Sequencing input: non-Treg CD4+ T cells sorted from blood. These receptors all stem from a human donor in good health.

The chain employs TRBV6-5 and TRBJ2-7; 9 bases match TRBD2. This CDR3 spans 15 amino acids. Germline lookup yields CDR1 MNHEY and CDR2 SVGAGI. J lost 7 bases, V lost 2 bases, and 9 bases had no gene match. The CDR3 here is CASSYVVAGVREQYF. The CDR3 DNA follows: TGTGCCAGCAGTTACGTGGTAGCGGGAGTGAGAGAGCAGTACTTC.

The chain combines TRBV5-1 with TRBJ2-1, with D tentatively TRBD1 (6 bases). In germline, CDR1 is SGHRS, CDR2 YFSETQ. Trimming left V 0 bases short and J 13 bases short, with 14 bases between. This CDR3 spans 13 amino acids. CDR3 DNA: TGCGCCAGCAGCTTGGTCGAGGGACATTTCCAGTTCTTC. Encoded protein: CASSLVEGHFQFF.

The V gene is TRBV19, the J gene TRBJ2-1; tentatively, D is TRBD1 or TRBD2 (5 bases each). The CDR3 totals 16 residues. V was cut by 7 bases and J by 1 base, with 17 bases left in between. Germline CDR1 and CDR2: LNHDA and SQIVND (reference sequence). CDR3 sequence: CASTTKGPGSYNEQFF. The CDR3 bases are TGTGCCAGTACTACAAAGGGACCGGGTTCCTACAATGAGCAGTTCTTC.

Only a few counts were recorded for this clone. The rearrangement links TRBV13 to TRBJ2-7, with 10 bases identical to TRBD2. The V segment lost 5 bases and the J segment 2 bases; nucleotides outside the gene matches: 9. CDR1 PRHDT and CDR2 FYEKMQ come from the germline V gene (reference sequence). The CDR3 is made up of 16 amino acids. Here the CDR3 DNA reads TGTGCCAGCAGCCCCACAGGACTAGCGGCCCCCTACGAGCAGTACTTC. Translation: CASSPTGLAAPYEQYF.

The rearrangement links TRBV5-6 to TRBJ1-6; D might be TRBD1 (5 bases). Trimming shortened V by 0 bases and J by 7 bases, and 17 bases separated the two germline ends. Per germline, CDR1 SGHDT and CDR2 YYEEEE. This CDR3 is 17 amino acids long. The CDR3 protein is CASSLAVGGRINSPLHF. DNA of the CDR3: TGTGCCAGCAGCTTGGCAGTTGGGGGACGCATCAATTCACCCCTCCACTTT.

V usage is TRBV14 and J usage is TRBJ2-1; 7 bases are a match to TRBD2. Germline V CDR1 and CDR2: SGHDN, FVKESK. This CDR3 has 18 residues. Unmatched junction bases numbered 13, after V lost 0 bases and J lost 5 bases. The CDR3 spells CASSQEAFGTTVHNEQFF. The CDR3, as DNA: TGTGCCAGCAGCCAAGAGGCGTTTGGGACTACGGTTCACAATGAGCAGTTCTTC.

V usage is TRBV11-3 and J usage is TRBJ1-1; no definite D call. Between the trimmed V and J ends, which lost 4 bases and 4 bases, there was a span of 7 bases. The CDR3 has 12 amino acids. CDR1 SGHNT and CDR2 YENEEA come from the germline V gene. The CDR3: CASSSRFTEAFF. The CDR3 DNA reads as TGTGCCAGCAGCTCCCGTTTCACTGAAGCTTTCTTT.

To note about this clone: At one boundary the junction diverges from the germline segment, which might be a read error. The V and J genes are TRBV7-7 and TRBJ2-5; D gene unclear. This CDR3 region has 15 residues. Germline loops: CDR1 SSHAT, CDR2 FNYEAQ (reference sequence). CDR3 nucleotide sequence: TGTGCTAGCAGCTTTTATGGCTACCCACAAGAGACCCAGTACTTC. It yields the protein CASSFYGYPQETQYF.

This sequence joins TRBV7-9 and TRBJ2-7, with a tentative D call TRBD1 (6 bases). The CDR3 has 12 residues. Per germline, CDR1 SEHNR and CDR2 FQNEAQ (reference sequence). V lost 2 bases and J 6 bases, leaving 8 bases between the germline ends. CDR3 DNA: TGTGCCAGCAGCTTATCAGGGGTCGAGCAGTACTTC. Residues: CASSLSGVEQYF.

J is TRBJ2-3 and V is TRBV6-6; D uncertain. This CDR3 has 12 amino acids. Looked up from germline, CDR1 is MNHNY and CDR2 is SVGAGI (reference sequence). The V end was cut by 4 bases, the J end by 1 base, with 3 bases between. The CDR3 spells CASSSGTDTQYF. For the CDR3, the DNA is TGTGCCAGCAGTTCAGGCACAGATACGCAGTATTTT.

This rearrangement joins TRBV29-1 to TRBJ1-1, with 8 bases identical to TRBD1. Germline CDR1 and CDR2: SQVTM and ANQGSEA. The V segment lost 2 bases and the J segment 4 bases; nucleotides outside the gene matches: 6. The CDR3 consists of 14 residues. The CDR3 coding sequence is TGCAGCGTTGAATTGGGCAGGGGGCCCACTGAAGCTTTCTTT. Amino acids: CSVELGRGPTEAFF.

The genes are TRBV10-1 and TRBJ2-1; 8 nucleotides match TRBD2. Looked up from germline, CDR1 is WNHNN and CDR2 is SYGVQD (reference sequence). Losses at the gene ends were 4 bases for V and 8 bases for J; bases not matched to a gene: 7. The CDR3 has 14 amino acids. The CDR3 coding sequence is TGCGCCAGCAGTGGGTCGGGAGGGCCGGATGAGCAGTTCTTC. It specifies CASSGSGGPDEQFF.

This clone appeared a single time. The chain has TRBV27 and TRBJ2-5; D uncertain. Trimming cost V 5 bases and J 5 bases, with 15 bases left between them. The length of the CDR3 is 14 residues. In germline, CDR1 is MNHEY, CDR2 SMNVEV (reference sequence). CDR3 sequence: CASSPRVLGETQYF. The CDR3 nucleotides are TGTGCCAGCAGTCCGCGAGTCCTGGGGGAGACCCAGTACTTC.

In DNA, the CDR3 is TGTGCCAGTGGCAATTTGAACCACAATCAGCCCCAGCATTTT. Translated, it gives CASGNLNHNQPQHF. This rearrangement joins TRBV19 to TRBJ1-5; D is uncertain. CDR3 length equals 14 residues. Germline V lookup: CDR1 LNHDA, CDR2 SQIVND (reference sequence). The V end lost 8 bases, the J end lost 3 bases, and 14 bases lay between the germline ends.